This note documents a single T cell receptor beta chain sequence. CDR3 size: 13 residues. CDR1 is SGHRS, CDR2 YFSETQ, per germline. V was pared by 2 bases and J by 3 bases, with 8 bases between. The PCR used 60 Vbeta and 13 Jbeta primers. TCRdb's table, derived via immunoSEQ multiplex PCR, lists solely in-frame clones and lacks some. The sample carries approximately 140,000 clones, about four fifths recorded once. The data derive from a study of cytomegalovirus exposure and HLA in healthy donors. For the study at large: Inside one of the first data releases sat about 85 million unique TCRs taken from HLA-typed donors.

The rearrangement uses TRBV5-1 and TRBJ1-1; D is perhaps TRBD1 (5 bases). The TCR originated in a man in his forties or fifties in good health and CMV-seropositive. Sequenced sample: PBMCs. CDR3 coding DNA: TGCGCCAGCAGCTTTTCACAGGACACTGAAGCTTTCTTT. Translation: CASSFSQDTEAFF.